This T cell receptor beta chain was obtained from a study of blood T cell repertoires in COVID-19. Study at large: Researchers got acute and convalescent COVID-19 samples from the United States, Italy and Spain. From T cells, B-cell-depleted T cells, or PBMCs came the material, which was cDNA or gDNA.

In the authors' workflow: Estimated nucleated cell counts came from reference gene primer amplification. Sequenced by immunoSEQ multiplex PCR; TCRdb stores in-frame clones only, minus some. Clone size and the V and J calls come from that table; the DNA yielded D and trimming. The profile shows about 100,000 clones, 79% of them singletons. The CDR3 spans 15 residues. V was pared by 4 bases and J by 2 bases, with 13 bases between. In germline, CDR1 is SGDLS, CDR2 YYNGEE. The receptor's source is a woman over 75 with active or convalescent COVID-19. This chain connects TRBV9 to TRBJ2-1; D is unresolved. The sequenced material came from peripheral blood. The CDR3 protein is CASSPAALTYNEQFF. The CDR3, as DNA: TGTGCCAGCAGCCCTGCCGCCCTAACCTACAATGAGCAGTTCTTC.